This record concerns one T cell receptor (beta chain) sequence. The antigen is not known. This sample was included in a study of molecular identifiers for immune sequencing clone quantification. Study details: Replicate RNA from approximately 20,000 or 98,000 naive CD8 T cells formed five aliquots; four were sequenced. Overall study findings and caveats: Whereas naive cells kept under 1% of molecules in clones above 20 RNA copies, such clones held over 98% in effectors.

TCRdb reprocessed the PCR reads with MiXCR, giving one entry per CDR3 protein. The sample consists of fewer than 25,000 distinct CDR3 sequences, roughly 18% of them appearing once. The specimen was naive CD8+ T cells from blood, with Jurkat cell RNA spiked in. Subset specified: FACS-sorted CD8+CD4-CCR7+CD45RA+ naive T cells. The clonotype originates from a human donor in good health. Some libraries in this study had Jurkat cell RNA spiked in.

The chain's CDR3 is CASSFLASYNEQFF. Written as DNA, the CDR3 is TGTGCCAGCAGCTTTCTAGCTAGCTACAATGAGCAGTTCTTC. V and J are TRBV11-2 and TRBJ2-1; D is perhaps TRBD2 (5 bases). V was shortened by 3 bases and J by 3 bases, with 9 bases between the two germline ends. The CDR3 runs 14 residues. CDR1 SGHAT and CDR2 FQNNGV come from the germline V gene.